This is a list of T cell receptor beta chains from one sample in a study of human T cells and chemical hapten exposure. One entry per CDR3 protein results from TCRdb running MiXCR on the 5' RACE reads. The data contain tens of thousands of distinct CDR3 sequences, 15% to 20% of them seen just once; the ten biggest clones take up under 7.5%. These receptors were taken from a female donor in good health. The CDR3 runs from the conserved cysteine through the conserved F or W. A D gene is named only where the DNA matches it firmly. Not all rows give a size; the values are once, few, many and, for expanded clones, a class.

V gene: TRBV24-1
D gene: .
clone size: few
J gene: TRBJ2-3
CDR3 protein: CATSVGSTDTQYF
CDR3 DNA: TGTGCCACCAGTGTCGGAAGCACAGATACGCAGTATTTT

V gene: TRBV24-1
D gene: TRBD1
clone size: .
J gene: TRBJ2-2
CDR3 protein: CATSDWGTGGRSTGELFF
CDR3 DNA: TGTGCCACCAGTGATTGGGGGACAGGGGGCCGTAGCACCGGGGAGCTGTTTTTT

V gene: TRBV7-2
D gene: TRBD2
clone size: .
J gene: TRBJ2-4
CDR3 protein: CASSSRTRGRNIQYF
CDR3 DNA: TGTGCCAGCAGCAGCCGGACTAGGGGTAGGAACATTCAGTACTTC

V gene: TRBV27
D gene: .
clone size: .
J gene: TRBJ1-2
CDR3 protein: CASSWDGNYGYTF
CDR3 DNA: TGTGCCAGCAGTTGGGACGGAAATTATGGCTACACCTTC

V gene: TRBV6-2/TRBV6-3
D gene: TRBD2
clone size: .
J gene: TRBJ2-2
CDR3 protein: CASRPGLVGELFF
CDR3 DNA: TGTGCCAGCAGACCCGGACTAGTCGGGGAGCTGTTTTTT

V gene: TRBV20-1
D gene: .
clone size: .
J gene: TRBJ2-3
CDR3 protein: CSARVPSTDTQYF
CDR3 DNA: TGCAGTGCTAGGGTACCTAGCACAGATACGCAGTATTTT

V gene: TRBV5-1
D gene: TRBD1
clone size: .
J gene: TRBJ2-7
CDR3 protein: CASSPTGSYEQYF
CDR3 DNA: TGCGCCAGCAGCCCGACAGGGTCCTACGAGCAGTACTTC

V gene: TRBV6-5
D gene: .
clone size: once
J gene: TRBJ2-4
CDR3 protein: CASRPGWGKNIQYF
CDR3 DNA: TGTGCCAGCAGGCCAGGGTGGGGTAAAAACATTCAGTACTTC

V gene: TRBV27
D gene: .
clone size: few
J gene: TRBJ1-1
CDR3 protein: CASSWDKESSAFF
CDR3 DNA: TGTGCCAGCAGTTGGGACAAAGAGTCTTCAGCTTTCTTT

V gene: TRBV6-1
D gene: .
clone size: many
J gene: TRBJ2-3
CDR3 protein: CASRGDLSQDTQYF
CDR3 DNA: TGTGCCAGCAGAGGGGACTTGAGCCAGGATACGCAGTATTTT

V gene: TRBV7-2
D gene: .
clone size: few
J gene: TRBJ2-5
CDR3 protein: CASSSRGETQYF
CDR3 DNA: TGTGCCAGCAGCTCTAGAGGAGAGACCCAGTACTTC

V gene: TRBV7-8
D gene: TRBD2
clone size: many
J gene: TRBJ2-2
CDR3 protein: CASSLRLAGGPTNTGELFF
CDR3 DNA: TGTGCCAGCAGCCTGAGACTAGCGGGAGGGCCCACGAACACCGGGGAGCTGTTTTTT

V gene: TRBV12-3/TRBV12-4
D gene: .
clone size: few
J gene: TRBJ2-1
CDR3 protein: CASSPPGGGKDEQFF
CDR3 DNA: TGTGCCAGCAGCCCCCCTGGGGGCGGGAAGGATGAGCAGTTCTTC

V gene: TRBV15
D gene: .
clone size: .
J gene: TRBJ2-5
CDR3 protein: CAVGRMGETQYF
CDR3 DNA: TGTGCCGTGGGCAGGATGGGGGAGACCCAGTACTTC

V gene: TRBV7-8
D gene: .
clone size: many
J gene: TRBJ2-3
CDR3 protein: CASSLDRRGTDTQYF
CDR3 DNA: TGTGCCAGCAGTCTTGATCGCCGGGGCACAGATACGCAGTATTTT

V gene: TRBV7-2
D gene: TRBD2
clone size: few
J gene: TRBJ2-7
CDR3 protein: CASSLYGLAGNEQYF
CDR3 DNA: TGTGCCAGCAGCTTATATGGCCTAGCGGGAAACGAGCAGTACTTC

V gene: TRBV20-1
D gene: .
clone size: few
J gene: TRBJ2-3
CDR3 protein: CSARDKRVDTQYF
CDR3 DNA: TGCAGTGCTAGAGACAAGCGGGTAGATACGCAGTATTTT

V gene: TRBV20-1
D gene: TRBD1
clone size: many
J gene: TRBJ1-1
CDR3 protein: CSAIETGKGTEAFF
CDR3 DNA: TGCAGTGCTATTGAGACAGGGAAGGGAACTGAAGCTTTCTTT

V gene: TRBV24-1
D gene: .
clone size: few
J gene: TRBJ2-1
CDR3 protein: CATSDYNEQFF
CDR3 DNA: TGTGCCACCAGTGATTACAATGAGCAGTTCTTC

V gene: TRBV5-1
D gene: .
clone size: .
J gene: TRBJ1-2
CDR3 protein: CASSYMANYGYTF
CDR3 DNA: TGCGCCAGCAGCTATATGGCTAACTATGGCTACACCTTC

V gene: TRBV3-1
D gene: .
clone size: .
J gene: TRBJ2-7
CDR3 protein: CASSQGRGVEQYF
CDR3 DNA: TGTGCCAGCAGCCAGGGCAGGGGAGTCGAGCAGTACTTC

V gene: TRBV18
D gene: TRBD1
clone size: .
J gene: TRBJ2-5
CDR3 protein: CASSPPGQVFGTQYF
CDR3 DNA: TGTGCCAGCTCACCACCGGGACAGGTTTTCGGGACCCAGTACTTC

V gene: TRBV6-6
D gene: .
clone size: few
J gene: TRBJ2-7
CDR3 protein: CASNKDDSAYEQYF
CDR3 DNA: TGTGCCAGCAATAAAGACGACAGTGCCTACGAGCAGTACTTC

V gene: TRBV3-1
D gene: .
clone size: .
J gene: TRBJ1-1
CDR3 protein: CASSQSSTEAFF
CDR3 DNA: TGTGCCAGCAGCCAGAGTTCGACTGAAGCTTTCTTT

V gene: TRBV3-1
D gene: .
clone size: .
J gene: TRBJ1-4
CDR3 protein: CASSPQAGINEKLFF
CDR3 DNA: TGTGCCAGCAGTCCACAGGCAGGCATTAATGAAAAACTGTTTTTT

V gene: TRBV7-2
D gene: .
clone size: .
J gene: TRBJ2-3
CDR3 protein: CASSLSGPTDTQYF
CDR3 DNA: TGTGCCAGCAGCTTATCGGGGCCCACAGATACGCAGTATTTT

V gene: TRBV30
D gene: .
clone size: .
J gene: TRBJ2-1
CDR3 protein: CAWSVGTAYNEQFF
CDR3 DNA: TGTGCCTGGAGTGTAGGGACCGCTTACAATGAGCAGTTCTTC

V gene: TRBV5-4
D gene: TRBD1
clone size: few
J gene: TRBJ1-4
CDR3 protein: CASSLTQGAGNEKLFF
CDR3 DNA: TGTGCCAGCAGCTTGACCCAGGGGGCGGGTAATGAAAAACTGTTTTTT

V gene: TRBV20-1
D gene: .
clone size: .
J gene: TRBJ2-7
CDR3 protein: CSARVLGAYEQYF
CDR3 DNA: TGCAGTGCTAGGGTGTTGGGGGCATACGAGCAGTACTTC

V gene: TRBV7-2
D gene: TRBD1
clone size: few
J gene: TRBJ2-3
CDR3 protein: CASSRGQPSTDTQYF
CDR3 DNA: TGTGCCAGCAGCCGGGGACAGCCTAGCACAGATACGCAGTATTTT

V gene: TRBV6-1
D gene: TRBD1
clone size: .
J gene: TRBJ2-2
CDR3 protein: CASRTTGVTGELFF
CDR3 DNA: TGTGCCAGCAGGACGACAGGGGTCACCGGGGAGCTGTTTTTT

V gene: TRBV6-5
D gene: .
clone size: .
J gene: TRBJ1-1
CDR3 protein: CASRGNMNTEAFF
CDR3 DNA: TGTGCCAGCAGAGGGAACATGAACACTGAAGCTTTCTTT

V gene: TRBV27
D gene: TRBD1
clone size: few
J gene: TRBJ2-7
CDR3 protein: CASRRTGTVSYEQYF
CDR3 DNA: TGTGCCAGCAGGAGAACCGGGACAGTTTCCTACGAGCAGTACTTC

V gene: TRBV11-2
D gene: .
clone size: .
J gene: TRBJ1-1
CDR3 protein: CASSFLHRAQGFTEAFF
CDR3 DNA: TGTGCCAGCAGCTTTCTTCACCGGGCCCAGGGTTTCACTGAAGCTTTCTTT

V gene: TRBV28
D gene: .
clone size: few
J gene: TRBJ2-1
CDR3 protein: CASSGSRLLVFKNNEQFF
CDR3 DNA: TGTGCCAGCAGCGGGAGTAGACTGCTCGTATTTAAGAACAATGAGCAGTTCTTC

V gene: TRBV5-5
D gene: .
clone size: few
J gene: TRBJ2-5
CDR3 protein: CASSLSQFGETQYF
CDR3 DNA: TGTGCCAGCAGCTTGAGCCAGTTTGGAGAGACCCAGTACTTC

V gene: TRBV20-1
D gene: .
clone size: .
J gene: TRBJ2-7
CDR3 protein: CSAVPSRPRDYEQYF
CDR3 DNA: TGCAGTGCTGTACCGTCTCGGCCCAGAGACTACGAGCAGTACTTC

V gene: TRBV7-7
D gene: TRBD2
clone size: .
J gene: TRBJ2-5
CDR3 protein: CASSFNAGGETQYF
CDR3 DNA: TGTGCTAGCAGCTTCAACGCCGGGGGGGAGACCCAGTACTTC

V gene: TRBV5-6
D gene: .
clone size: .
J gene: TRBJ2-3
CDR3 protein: CASSQDRPDTQYF
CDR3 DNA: TGTGCCAGCAGCCAGGATAGGCCGGATACGCAGTATTTT

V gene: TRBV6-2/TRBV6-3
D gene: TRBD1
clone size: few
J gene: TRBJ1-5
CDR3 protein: CASSETGYSQHF
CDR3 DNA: TGTGCCAGCAGCGAGACAGGGTATTCCCAGCATTTT

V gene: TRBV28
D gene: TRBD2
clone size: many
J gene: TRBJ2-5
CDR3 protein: CASSLSGSWETQYF
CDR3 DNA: TGTGCCAGCAGTTTGAGCGGGAGTTGGGAAACCCAGTACTTC

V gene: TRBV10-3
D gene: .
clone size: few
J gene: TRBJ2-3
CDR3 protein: CASEQELLAASTDTQYF
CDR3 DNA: TGTGCCTCCGAACAGGAGTTATTAGCTGCTAGCACAGATACGCAGTATTTT

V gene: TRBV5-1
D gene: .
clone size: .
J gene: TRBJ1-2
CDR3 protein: CASSHRTGSYGYTF
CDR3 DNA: TGCGCCAGCAGCCACCGCACAGGGAGCTATGGCTACACCTTC

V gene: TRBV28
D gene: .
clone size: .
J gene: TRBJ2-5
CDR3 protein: CASGTYQETQYF
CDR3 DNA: TGTGCCAGCGGGACCTACCAAGAGACCCAGTACTTC

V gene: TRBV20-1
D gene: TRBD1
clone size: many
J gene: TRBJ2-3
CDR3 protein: CSARTDRGPDTQYF
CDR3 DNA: TGCAGTGCTAGAACGGACAGGGGACCAGATACGCAGTATTTT

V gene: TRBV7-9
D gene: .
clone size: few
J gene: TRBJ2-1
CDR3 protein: CASSFRGDPYNEQFF
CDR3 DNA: TGTGCCAGCAGCTTTAGGGGAGATCCCTACAATGAGCAGTTCTTC

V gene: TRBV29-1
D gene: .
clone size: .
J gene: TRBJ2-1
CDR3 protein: CSVGDPYNEQFF
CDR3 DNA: TGCAGCGTTGGAGACCCCTACAATGAGCAGTTCTTC

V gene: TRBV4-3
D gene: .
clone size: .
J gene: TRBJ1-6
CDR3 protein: CASSQDAGQWNSPLHF
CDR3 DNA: TGCGCCAGCAGCCAAGATGCAGGGCAGTGGAATTCACCCCTCCACTTT

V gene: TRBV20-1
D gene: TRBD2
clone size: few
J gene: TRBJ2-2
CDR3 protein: CSAISGTITGELFF
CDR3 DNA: TGCAGTGCCATTAGCGGGACGATCACCGGGGAGCTGTTTTTT

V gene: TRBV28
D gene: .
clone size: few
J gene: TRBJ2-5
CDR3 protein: CASTPRGGEETQYF
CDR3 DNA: TGTGCCAGCACCCCGAGGGGTGGGGAGGAGACCCAGTACTTC

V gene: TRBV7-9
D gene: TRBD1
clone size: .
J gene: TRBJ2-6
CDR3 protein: CASSVSPGQGASGANVLTF
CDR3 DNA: TGTGCCAGCAGCGTCAGTCCGGGACAGGGGGCATCTGGGGCCAACGTCCTGACTTTC

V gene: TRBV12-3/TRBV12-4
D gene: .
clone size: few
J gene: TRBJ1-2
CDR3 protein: CASSSYDYGYTF
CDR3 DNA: TGTGCCAGCAGTTCTTATGACTATGGCTACACCTTC

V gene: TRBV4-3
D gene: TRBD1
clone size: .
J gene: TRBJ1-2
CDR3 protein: CASSQTGGAYGYTF
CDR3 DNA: TGCGCCAGCAGCCAAACAGGGGGCGCTTATGGCTACACCTTC

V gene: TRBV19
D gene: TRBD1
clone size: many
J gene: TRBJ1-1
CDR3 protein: CASSTRRQGVTPEAFF
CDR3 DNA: TGTGCCAGTAGTACAAGACGACAGGGGGTAACACCTGAAGCTTTCTTT

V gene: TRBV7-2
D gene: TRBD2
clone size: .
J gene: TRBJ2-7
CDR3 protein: CASSLELAMTYEQYF
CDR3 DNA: TGTGCCAGCAGCTTAGAACTAGCGATGACCTACGAGCAGTACTTC

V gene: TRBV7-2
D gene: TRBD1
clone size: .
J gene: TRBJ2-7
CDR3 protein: CASSPRQGPYEQYF
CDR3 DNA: TGTGCCAGCAGCCCCCGACAGGGCCCCTACGAGCAGTACTTC

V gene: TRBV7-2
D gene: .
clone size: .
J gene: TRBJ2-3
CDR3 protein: CASSSIHYRATDTQYF
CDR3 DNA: TGTGCCAGCAGCTCCATCCACTACCGGGCCACAGATACGCAGTATTTT

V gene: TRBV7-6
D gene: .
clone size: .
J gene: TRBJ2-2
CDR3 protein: CASREQSNTGELFF
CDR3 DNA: TGTGCCAGCAGAGAACAGTCGAACACCGGGGAGCTGTTTTTT

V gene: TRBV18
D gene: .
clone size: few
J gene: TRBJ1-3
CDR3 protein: CASSPGLTGNTIYF
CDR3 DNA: TGTGCCAGCTCACCCGGACTTACTGGAAACACCATATATTTT

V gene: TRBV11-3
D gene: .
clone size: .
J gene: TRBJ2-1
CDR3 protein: CASSKQGTYNEQFF
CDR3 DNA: TGTGCCAGCAGCAAACAGGGAACCTACAATGAGCAGTTCTTC